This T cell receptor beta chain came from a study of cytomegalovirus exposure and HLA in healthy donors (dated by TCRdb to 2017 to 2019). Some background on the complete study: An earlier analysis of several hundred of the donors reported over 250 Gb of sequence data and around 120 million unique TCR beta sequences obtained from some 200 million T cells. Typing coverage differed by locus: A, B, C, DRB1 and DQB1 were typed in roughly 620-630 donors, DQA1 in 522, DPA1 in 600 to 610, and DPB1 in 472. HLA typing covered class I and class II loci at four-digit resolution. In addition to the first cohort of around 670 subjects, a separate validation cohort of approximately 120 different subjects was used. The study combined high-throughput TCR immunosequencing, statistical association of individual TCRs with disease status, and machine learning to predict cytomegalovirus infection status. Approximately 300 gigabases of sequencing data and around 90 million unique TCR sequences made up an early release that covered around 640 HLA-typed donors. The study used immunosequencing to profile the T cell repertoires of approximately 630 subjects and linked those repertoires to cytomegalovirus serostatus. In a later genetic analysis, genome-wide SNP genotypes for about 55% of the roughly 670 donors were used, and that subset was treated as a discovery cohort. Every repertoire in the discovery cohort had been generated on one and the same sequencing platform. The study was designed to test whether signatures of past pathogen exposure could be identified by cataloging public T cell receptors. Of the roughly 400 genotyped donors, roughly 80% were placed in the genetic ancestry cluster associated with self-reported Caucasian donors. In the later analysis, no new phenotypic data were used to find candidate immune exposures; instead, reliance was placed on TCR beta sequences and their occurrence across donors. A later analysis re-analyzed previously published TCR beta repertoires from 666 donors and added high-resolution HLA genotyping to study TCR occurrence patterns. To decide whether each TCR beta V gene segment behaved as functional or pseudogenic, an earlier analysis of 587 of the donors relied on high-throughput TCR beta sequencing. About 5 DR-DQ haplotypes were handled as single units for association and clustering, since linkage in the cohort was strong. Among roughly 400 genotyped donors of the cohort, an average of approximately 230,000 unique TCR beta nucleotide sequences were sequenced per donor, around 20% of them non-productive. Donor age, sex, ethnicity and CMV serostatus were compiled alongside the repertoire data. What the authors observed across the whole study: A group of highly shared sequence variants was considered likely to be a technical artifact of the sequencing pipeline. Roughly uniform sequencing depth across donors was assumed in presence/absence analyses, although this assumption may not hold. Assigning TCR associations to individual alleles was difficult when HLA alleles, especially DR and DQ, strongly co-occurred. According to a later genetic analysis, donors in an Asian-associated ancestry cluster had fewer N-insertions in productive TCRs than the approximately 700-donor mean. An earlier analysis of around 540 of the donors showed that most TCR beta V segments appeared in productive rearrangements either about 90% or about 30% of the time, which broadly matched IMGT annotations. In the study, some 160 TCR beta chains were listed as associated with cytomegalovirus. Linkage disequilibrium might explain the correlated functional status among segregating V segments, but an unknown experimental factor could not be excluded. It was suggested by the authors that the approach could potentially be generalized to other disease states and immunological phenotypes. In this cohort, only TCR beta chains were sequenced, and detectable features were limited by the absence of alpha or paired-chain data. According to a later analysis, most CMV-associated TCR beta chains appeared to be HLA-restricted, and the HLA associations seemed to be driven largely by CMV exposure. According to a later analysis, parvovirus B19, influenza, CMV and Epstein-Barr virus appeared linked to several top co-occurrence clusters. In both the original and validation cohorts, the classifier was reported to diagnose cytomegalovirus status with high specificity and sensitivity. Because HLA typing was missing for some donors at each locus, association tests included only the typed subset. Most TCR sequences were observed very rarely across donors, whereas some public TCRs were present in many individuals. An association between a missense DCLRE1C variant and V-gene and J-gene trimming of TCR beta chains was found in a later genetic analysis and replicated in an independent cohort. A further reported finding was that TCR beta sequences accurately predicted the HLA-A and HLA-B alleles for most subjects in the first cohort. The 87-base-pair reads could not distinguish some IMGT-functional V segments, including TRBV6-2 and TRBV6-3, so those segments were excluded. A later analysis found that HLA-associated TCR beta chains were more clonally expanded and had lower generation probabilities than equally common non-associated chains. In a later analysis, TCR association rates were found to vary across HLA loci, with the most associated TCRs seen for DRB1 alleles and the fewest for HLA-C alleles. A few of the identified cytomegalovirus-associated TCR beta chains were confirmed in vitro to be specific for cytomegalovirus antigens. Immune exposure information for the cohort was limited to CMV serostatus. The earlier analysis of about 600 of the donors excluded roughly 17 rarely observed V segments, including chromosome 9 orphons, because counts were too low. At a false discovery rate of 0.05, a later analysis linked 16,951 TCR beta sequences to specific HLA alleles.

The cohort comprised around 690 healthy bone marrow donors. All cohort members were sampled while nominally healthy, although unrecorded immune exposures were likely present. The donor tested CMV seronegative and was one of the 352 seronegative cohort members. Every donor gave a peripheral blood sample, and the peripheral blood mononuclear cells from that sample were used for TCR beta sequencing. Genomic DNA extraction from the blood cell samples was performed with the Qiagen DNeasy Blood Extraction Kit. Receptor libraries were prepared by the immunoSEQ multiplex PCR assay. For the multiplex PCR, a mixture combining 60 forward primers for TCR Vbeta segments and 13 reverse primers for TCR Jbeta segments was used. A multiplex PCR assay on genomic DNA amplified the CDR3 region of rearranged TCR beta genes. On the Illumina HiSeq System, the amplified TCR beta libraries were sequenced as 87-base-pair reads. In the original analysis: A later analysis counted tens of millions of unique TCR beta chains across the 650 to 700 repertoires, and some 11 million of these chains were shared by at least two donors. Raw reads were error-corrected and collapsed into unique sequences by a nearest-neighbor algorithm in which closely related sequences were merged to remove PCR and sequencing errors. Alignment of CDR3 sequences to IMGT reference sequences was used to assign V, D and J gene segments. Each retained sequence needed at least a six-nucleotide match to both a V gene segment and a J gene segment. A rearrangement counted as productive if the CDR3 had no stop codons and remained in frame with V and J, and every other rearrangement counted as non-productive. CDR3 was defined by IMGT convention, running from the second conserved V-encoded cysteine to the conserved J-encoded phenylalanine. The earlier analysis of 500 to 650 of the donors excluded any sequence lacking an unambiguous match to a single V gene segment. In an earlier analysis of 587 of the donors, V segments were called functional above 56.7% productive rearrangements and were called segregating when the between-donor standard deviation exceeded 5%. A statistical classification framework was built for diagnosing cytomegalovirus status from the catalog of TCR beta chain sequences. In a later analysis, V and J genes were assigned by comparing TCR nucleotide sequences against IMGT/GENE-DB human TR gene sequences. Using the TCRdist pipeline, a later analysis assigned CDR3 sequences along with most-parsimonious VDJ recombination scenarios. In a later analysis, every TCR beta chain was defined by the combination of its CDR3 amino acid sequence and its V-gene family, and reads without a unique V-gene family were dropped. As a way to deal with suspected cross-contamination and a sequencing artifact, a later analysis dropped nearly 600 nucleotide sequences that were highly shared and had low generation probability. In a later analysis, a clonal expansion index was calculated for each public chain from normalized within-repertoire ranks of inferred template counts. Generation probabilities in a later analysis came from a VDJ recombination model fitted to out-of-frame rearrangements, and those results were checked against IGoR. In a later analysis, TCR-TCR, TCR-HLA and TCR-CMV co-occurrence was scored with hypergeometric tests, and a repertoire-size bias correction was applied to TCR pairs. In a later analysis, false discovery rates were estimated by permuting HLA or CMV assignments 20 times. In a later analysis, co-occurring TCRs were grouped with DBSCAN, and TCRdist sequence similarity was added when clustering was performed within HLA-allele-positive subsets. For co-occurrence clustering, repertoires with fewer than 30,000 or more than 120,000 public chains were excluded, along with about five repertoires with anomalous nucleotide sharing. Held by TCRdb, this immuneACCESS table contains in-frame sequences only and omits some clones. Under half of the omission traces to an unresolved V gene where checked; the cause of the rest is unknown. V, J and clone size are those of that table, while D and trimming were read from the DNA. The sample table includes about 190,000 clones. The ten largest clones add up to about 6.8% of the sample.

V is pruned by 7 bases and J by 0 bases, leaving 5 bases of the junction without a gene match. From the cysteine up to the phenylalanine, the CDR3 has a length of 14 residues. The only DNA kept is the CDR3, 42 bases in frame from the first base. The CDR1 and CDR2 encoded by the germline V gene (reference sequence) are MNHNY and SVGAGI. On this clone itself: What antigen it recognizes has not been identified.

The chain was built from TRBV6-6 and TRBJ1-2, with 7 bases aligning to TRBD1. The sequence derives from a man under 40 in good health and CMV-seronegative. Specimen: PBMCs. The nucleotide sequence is TGTGCCAGCATCCCGGGACAGACTAACTATGGCTACACCTTC. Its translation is CASIPGQTNYGYTF.